This T cell receptor beta chain is from a study of CD8 T cells in Susac syndrome. Study-level findings and limits: It was acknowledged in the study that the number of individuals who were included in its TCR sequencing and HLA analysis was relatively small.

About this clonotype: Its antigen is not identified.

TCR beta sequencing was performed on blood CD8+ and CD4+ T cells. Negative isolation was used for CD8+ and CD4+ T cells, and FACS enrichment was applied to TEMRA cells. An input of roughly 0.5 to 1 ug of RNA was subjected to reverse transcription using random hexamers. immunoSEQ multiplex PCR amplified TCR beta CDR3 across 54 Vbeta, 13 Jbeta. Using its own MiXCR run on the immunoSEQ multiplex PCR reads, TCRdb lists one record per CDR3 protein. The sample consists of approximately 190,000 distinct CDR3 sequences, 93% of them appearing once. V dropped 0 bases and J dropped 2 bases, with 12 bases sitting between them. The CDR3 has 15 amino acids. Germline CDR1 reads SGHRS; CDR2 reads YFSETQ.

V is TRBV5-1 and J is TRBJ2-7, with D possibly being TRBD1 (5 bases). What was sequenced was CD4+ T cells from PBMCs. The receptor was derived from a human donor in good health. The CDR3 nucleotides read TGCGCCAGCAGCTTGGTTCCGAGCAGGGCCTACGAGCAGTACTTC. It yields the protein CASSLVPSRAYEQYF.